The 29 T cell receptor beta chains below all came from one sample that was sequenced in a study of T cells in Graves' hyperthyroidism and ophthalmopathy. TCR beta CDR3 sequences were amplified from RNA transcripts. RT-PCR in the first round (using the HTBI primer set) targeted the TCR CDR3. TCRdb called the multiplex PCR reads again in MiXCR, with one record for every CDR3 protein. There are 500,000 to 550,000 distinct CDR3 sequences in the sample; 20% occur only once, and about 45% lies in the top ten. Sequencing used blood. The source of these receptors is a man aged 40-55 years with Graves' ophthalmopathy.

On this clonotype itself: Sequence at one end of the junction differs from germline and may be a read error. The V gene is TRBV7-7, the J gene TRBJ2-3, with a weak D call TRBD2 (6 bases). This CDR3 contains 20 residues. Germline V lookup: CDR1 SSHAT, CDR2 FNYEAQ (reference sequence). The CDR3, as DNA: TGTGCTAGCAGCTTAGTAAGGTTCGGCCCAAGGGAGGCGGACACAGATACGCAGTATTTT. Its protein product is CASSLVRFGPREADTDTQYF.

This clonotype was detected many times. The CDR3 DNA follows: TGTGCCAGCAGCCCGATGGGACAGGGTAGAGGGTTGACTGAAGCTTTCTTT. Amino acid sequence: CASSPMGQGRGLTEAFF. V is TRBV28 and J is TRBJ1-1; 9 bases line up with TRBD1. This CDR3 has 17 amino acids. Trimming took 6 bases from V and 5 from J; bases not matched to a gene: 16. Germline V CDR1 and CDR2: MDHEN, SYDVKM.

This clonotype has ten or more counts. The CDR3 reads CASKLMTDEQFF. The CDR3 nucleotides are TGTGCCAGCAAGCTCATGACCGATGAGCAGTTCTTC. The chain uses TRBV2 and TRBJ2-1; D is uncertain. Trimming stripped 7 bases from V and 8 bases from J, with 12 bases between. Germline CDR1 reads SNHLY; CDR2 reads FYNNEI. The CDR3 has 12 amino acids.

In this sample, this clonotype turned up a few times. V and J are TRBV3-1 and TRBJ2-4, with TRBD1 as a possible D gene (5 bases). The CDR3 is 14 amino acids. The germline V gene encodes CDR1 LGHDT and CDR2 YNNKEL (reference sequence). V gave up 1 base and J gave up 5 bases, with 9 bases separating them. The CDR3 region has the DNA TGTGCCAGCAGCCAAGGGGGCCGGGAAAACATTCAGTACTTC. As protein: CASSQGGRENIQYF.

This clonotype was counted between two and nine times. This rearrangement joins TRBV5-4 to TRBJ2-1, with 8 nucleotides matching TRBD1. CDR3 size: 15 residues. The trim removed 2 bases at V and 5 bases at J, leaving 6 bases unmatched. Per germline, CDR1 SGHNT and CDR2 YYREEE (reference sequence). CDR3 sequence: CASSLGTGRNNEQFF. In DNA, the CDR3 is TGTGCCAGCAGCTTAGGGACAGGTCGGAACAATGAGCAGTTCTTC.

This chain joins TRBV24-1 and TRBJ2-1; D might be TRBD1 (6 bases). V lost 6 bases, J lost 0 bases, and 11 bases lay in between. The CDR3 contains 15 residues. Germline CDR1 reads KGHDR; CDR2 reads SFDVKD. The CDR3 loop reads CATSHTGSSYNEQFF. CDR3 in DNA: TGTGCCACCAGTCACACAGGGTCCTCCTACAATGAGCAGTTCTTC.

This chain's CDR3 is CASSVAATQGEQYF. The CDR3 coding sequence is TGTGCCAGCAGCGTAGCCGCTACCCAGGGAGAGCAGTACTTC. This chain joins TRBV9 and TRBJ2-7, with TRBD1 as a possible D gene (5 bases). Germline CDR1 SGDLS, CDR2 YYNGEE. V gave up 0 bases and J gave up 7 bases, with 14 bases separating them. The CDR3 spans 14 residues. Together with reference TRBV9 and TRBJ2-7, the CDR3 gives the full variable domain: DSGVTQTPKHLITATGQRVTLRCSPRSGDLSVYWYQQSLDQGLQFLIQYYNGEERAKGNILERFSAQQFPDLHSELNLSSLELGDSALYFCASSVAATQGEQYFGPGTRLTVT.

This clonotype was observed a few times. This chain connects TRBV5-1 to TRBJ2-5; TRBD2 matches at 9 bases. The ends lost 3 bases at V and 2 bases at J; junction bases unmatched: 5. Germline assignment: CDR1 SGHRS and CDR2 YFSETQ. The CDR3 has 15 amino acids. The CDR3 here is CASSYRLAGQETQYF. The CDR3 bases are TGCGCCAGCAGCTACCGGCTAGCGGGGCAAGAGACCCAGTACTTC. The whole variable domain, remainder taken from reference TRBV5-1 and TRBJ2-5, is KAGVTQTPRYLIKTRGQQVTLSCSPISGHRSVSWYQQTPGQGLQFLFEYFSETQRNKGNFPGRFSGRQFSNSRSEMNVSTLELGDSALYLCASSYRLAGQETQYFGPGTRLLVL.

This clonotype has a count of ten or more. The chain joins TRBV11-2 to TRBJ2-5; D is ambiguous. V was pared by 2 bases and J by 0 bases, with 10 bases between. The length of the CDR3 is 15 residues. Per the germline V gene, CDR1 is SGHAT and CDR2 is FQNNGV. CDR3 nucleotides: TGTGCCAGCAGCTTATCGGCAGGCCACCAAGAGACCCAGTACTTC. The encoded protein is CASSLSAGHQETQYF.

This clonotype showed up many times. DNA for the CDR3: TGTGCCAGCAGTTTATCGGCGGGAGCGGGCGCCGAGCAGTACTTC. Translating it yields CASSLSAGAGAEQYF. This chain connects TRBV12-3 or TRBV12-4 to TRBJ2-7; TRBD2 aligns across 7 bases. V gave up 2 bases and J gave up 6 bases; unmatched junction bases: 10. The CDR3 is 15 residues long.

CDR3 protein: CASSPAWGTEAFF. DNA of the CDR3: TGCGCCAGCAGCCCGGCGTGGGGGACTGAAGCTTTCTTT. V and J are TRBV10-1 and TRBJ1-1; TRBD1 might be the D (5 bases). This CDR3 has 13 amino acids. Germline V gives CDR1 WNHNN, CDR2 SYGVQD (reference sequence). V was pared by 6 bases and J by 5 bases, with 13 bases between.

The rearrangement links TRBV15 to TRBJ1-2; D gene uncertain. The CDR3 runs 17 residues. Trimming removed 0 bases from V and 3 bases from J, with 17 bases in between. The germline V gene has CDR1 LNHNV and CDR2 YYDKDF (reference sequence). The chain's CDR3 is CATSRDRLSEGYYGYTF. Here the CDR3 DNA reads TGTGCCACCAGCAGAGATCGTTTATCGGAAGGGTACTATGGCTACACCTTC.

This clonotype was observed many times. The J gene is TRBJ1-5, the V gene TRBV11-2; no reliable D call. V was pared by 0 bases and J by 2 bases, with 5 bases between. CDR3 length equals 14 residues. CDR1 and CDR2 (germline): SGHAT, FQNNGV. The CDR3 bases are TGTGCCAGCAGCTTAGATCGGGGCAATCAGCCCCAGCATTTT. This translates into CASSLDRGNQPQHF.

This clonotype was counted ten times or more. The rearrangement uses TRBV7-2 and TRBJ2-3; D is undetermined. Looked up from germline, CDR1 is SGHTA and CDR2 is FQGNSA. With 1 base removed from V and 8 bases from J, the gap between germline ends came to 13 bases. The CDR3 is 14 residues long. Here the CDR3 reads CASSLVAGGVTQYF. In nucleotides, the CDR3 is TGTGCCAGCAGCTTAGTGGCAGGTGGGGTTACGCAGTATTTT.

This clonotype has at least ten counts. This chain uses TRBV11-2 with TRBJ2-1; D may be TRBD1 (6 bases). Per the germline V gene, CDR1 is SGHAT and CDR2 is FQNNGV. V shed 5 bases and J shed 10 bases, with 15 bases lying between them. The CDR3 totals 13 residues. The CDR3 nucleotides are TGTGCCAGCAGCCATTCAGGGGATGGGGAGCAGTTCTTC. Translated, it gives CASSHSGDGEQFF.

This clonotype was seen a handful of times. The chain links TRBV30 to TRBJ2-3; 12 nucleotides match TRBD2. Germline V lookup: CDR1 GTSNPN, CDR2 SVGIG (reference sequence). The J segment lost 4 bases and the V segment lost 2 bases, leaving 10 bases of the junction unmatched. There are 17 residues in the CDR3. The DNA of the CDR3 is TGTGCCTGGAGTTTCTCCCCTCTAGCGGGGGGGCCAGATACGCAGTATTTT. Protein sequence: CAWSFSPLAGGPDTQYF.

The CDR3: CASSFGSYYNEQFF. The CDR3 DNA reads TGTGCCAGTAGTTTTGGAAGCTACTACAATGAGCAGTTCTTC. The V call is TRBV19, the J call TRBJ2-1; D gene uncertain. V lost 5 bases and J lost 3, with 11 bases in between. The germline CDR1 and CDR2 sequences are LNHDA and SQIVND (reference sequence). The CDR3 is made up of 14 amino acids.

The chain uses TRBV7-8 and TRBJ2-5, with D perhaps matching TRBD2 (5 bases). Germline CDR1 reads SGHVS; CDR2 reads FQNEAQ. V lost 6 bases and J 5 bases, leaving 19 bases between the germline ends. The CDR3 sequence is 15 residues long. CDR3 residues: CASRVRGPSWETQYF. CDR3 DNA sequence: TGTGCCAGCAGAGTGAGAGGGCCTAGCTGGGAGACCCAGTACTTC.

This clonotype was observed many times. The rearrangement uses TRBV28 and TRBJ2-1, with 10 positions matching TRBD2. Unmatched junction bases numbered 7, after V lost 6 bases and J lost 2 bases. The germline CDR1 and CDR2 sequences are MDHEN and SYDVKM. The CDR3 has 16 amino acids. The CDR3: CASSRPLAGPYNEQFF. The CDR3 DNA reads as TGTGCCAGCAGCCGCCCACTAGCGGGACCCTACAATGAGCAGTTCTTC.

This clonotype showed up just a few times. This chain links TRBV10-3 with TRBJ2-7; 8 positions agree with TRBD1. The CDR3 is made up of 16 amino acids. J gave up 2 bases and V 3 bases, and 9 bases lay outside the gene matches. Looked up from germline, CDR1 is ENHRY and CDR2 is SYGVKD. The CDR3 coding sequence is TGTGCCATCAGTGAAGGACAGGACAGGGTAGCCTACGAGCAGTACTTC. Residues: CAISEGQDRVAYEQYF.

V usage is TRBV29-1 and J usage is TRBJ2-7; TRBD2 aligns across 13 bases. There are 21 residues in the CDR3. The V gene end was trimmed by 4 bases and the J gene end by 1 base; junction bases not matched to a gene: 22. Germline CDR1 is SQVTM and CDR2 is ANQGSEA. CDR3 protein: CSVADTSGRAMCFLASYEQYF. CDR3 DNA: TGCAGCGTTGCCGACACTAGCGGGAGGGCCATGTGTTTCCTTGCTTCCTACGAGCAGTACTTC.

This clonotype was seen repeatedly, ten times or more. The chain recombines TRBV6-2 or TRBV6-3 with TRBJ2-1; 8 nucleotides align to TRBD2. The junction had 22 bases not matched to a gene; V was cut back by 8 bases and J by 4 bases. The CDR3 contains 19 residues. Germline-derived CDR1 and CDR2 are MNHEY and SVGEGT. CDR3 residues: CASPTGWSGRVGAYNEQFF. The DNA for the CDR3 is TGTGCCAGCCCCACGGGGTGGAGCGGGAGAGTGGGGGCTTACAATGAGCAGTTCTTC.

Remarks on this clonotype: The junction departs from germline at one end; a sequencing error may be responsible. This sequence joins TRBV12-3 or TRBV12-4 and TRBJ2-1; D call uncertain. The CDR3 has 15 residues. CDR3 nucleotides: TGTGCCAGCAGTTTAGCGGGAAGCTCCTACAATGAGCAGTCCTTC. Residues: CASSLAGSSYNEQSF.

This clonotype was detected ten times or more. The V and J genes are TRBV28 and TRBJ2-7; 8 bases map to TRBD2. This CDR3 has 15 amino acids. Germline CDR1 reads MDHEN; CDR2 reads SYDVKM. Trimming at V came to 10 bases and at J to 1 base, leaving 12 bases not matched to a gene. CDR3 sequence: CATLRGVAGSYEQYF. DNA of the CDR3: TGTGCCACCCTCCGGGGGGTAGCGGGGTCCTACGAGCAGTACTTC.

A single count supports this clonotype. A much more abundant neighbour one base away suggests this may be a read error. The chain couples TRBV5-1 to TRBJ2-3; D could derive from TRBD1 or TRBD2 (7 bases each). Germline V gene sequence: CDR1 SGHRS, CDR2 YFSETQ. This CDR3 is built from 14 residues. CDR3: CASSEGGRGDTQCF. The CDR3, as DNA: TGCGCCAGCAGCGAAGGGGGCCGGGGGGATACGCAGTGTTTT.

This clonotype was counted a few times. The chain recombines TRBV7-9 with TRBJ2-2; 8 bases align to TRBD2. CDR3 size: 15 residues. Germline V gene data show CDR1 as SEHNR and CDR2 as FQNEAQ (reference sequence). Germline trimming cut 9 bases from V and 0 bases from J; bases unmatched to any gene: 6. CDR3 sequence: CASAPGLANTGELFF. CDR3 nucleotides: TGTGCCAGTGCGCCGGGACTAGCGAACACCGGGGAGCTGTTTTTT.

Ten or more counts support this clonotype. DNA of the CDR3: TGTGCCGCAGGCCAGGGTGAGCAGTTCTTC. Translated: CAAGQGEQFF. V and J are TRBV3-1 and TRBJ2-1; weak D call: TRBD1 (5 bases). The CDR3 contains 10 residues. V dropped 11 bases and J dropped 9 bases, with 11 bases sitting between them. Germline lookup yields CDR1 LGHDT and CDR2 YNNKEL (reference sequence).

This clonotype appeared many times. The chain recombines TRBV20-1 with TRBJ1-1; D call uncertain. V dropped 3 bases and J dropped 3 bases, with 14 bases sitting between them. CDR1 and CDR2 from the germline V gene are DFQATT and SNEGSKA (reference sequence). The CDR3 runs 14 residues. CDR3 loop: CSASSGGPHTEAFF. The CDR3 nucleotides are TGCAGTGCTAGCTCGGGTGGGCCCCACACTGAAGCTTTCTTT.

The genes are TRBV5-1 and TRBJ1-1, with TRBD1 as a possible D gene (5 bases). V lost 0 bases, J lost 13 bases, and 22 bases lay in between. Germline V gene data show CDR1 as SGHRS and CDR2 as YFSETQ. This CDR3 has 15 amino acids. This CDR3 is CASSLARRAGFRGFF. Here the CDR3 DNA reads TGCGCCAGCAGCTTGGCCAGGCGGGCAGGGTTTCGAGGTTTCTTT.